Following are 6 T cell receptor beta chains from one sample sequenced in a study of blood T cell repertoires in COVID-19. The method was immunoSEQ multiplex PCR; TCRdb's version includes in-frame clones alone and lacks a portion of them. The sample comprises some 490,000 clones, roughly nine tenths of which are singletons, and approximately 8.3% rests with the top ten. Sequenced: PBMCs or T cells enriched from blood (not recorded which). Receptors originate from a woman aged 60 to 75 who had recovered from COVID-19.

V is TRBV10-3 and J is TRBJ2-3; D is possibly TRBD2 (6 bases). Germline CDR1 ENHRY, CDR2 SYGVKD. The ends were cut back, 10 bases at V and 0 bases at J, with 11 bases in the middle. The CDR3 covers 13 residues. This CDR3 reads CATAGASTDTQYF. The DNA for the CDR3 is TGTGCCACAGCGGGTGCTAGCACAGATACGCAGTATTTT.

The chain combines TRBV15 with TRBJ1-4; no firm D call. Germline V gene sequence: CDR1 LNHNV, CDR2 YYDKDF (reference sequence). V lost 1 base and J lost 0, with 6 bases in between. This CDR3 is 15 amino acids long. The CDR3 protein is CATSRAVATNEKLFF. For the CDR3, the DNA is TGTGCCACCAGCAGAGCGGTGGCAACTAATGAAAAACTGTTTTTT.

The chain joins TRBV10-1 to TRBJ1-1; D gene ambiguous. Germline assignment: CDR1 WNHNN and CDR2 SYGVQD (reference sequence). The CDR3 is made up of 14 amino acids. V lost 2 bases, J lost 5 bases, and 12 bases lay in between. The CDR3 DNA reads as TGCGCCAGCAGTGAGGTACGGGGTGGGACTGAAGCTTTCTTT. Its protein is CASSEVRGGTEAFF.

In DNA form, the CDR3 reads TGCGCCAGCAGCTTTTTTGGGCTAGCGGGGGCACAAGAGACCCAGTACTTC. Translated, it gives CASSFFGLAGAQETQYF. The rearrangement uses TRBV5-1 and TRBJ2-5, with 10 bases that match TRBD2. CDR3 length equals 17 residues. CDR1 and CDR2 (germline): SGHRS, YFSETQ. J was trimmed by 2 bases and V by 2 bases; bases with no gene match: 9.

The chain recombines TRBV5-4 with TRBJ1-2, with 8 bases identical to TRBD1. Per the germline V gene, CDR1 is SGHNT and CDR2 is YYREEE (reference sequence). J was trimmed by 5 bases and V by 2 bases; bases with no gene match: 5. CDR3 length: 14 residues. The chain's CDR3 is CASSLVGQGYGYTF. The DNA of the CDR3 is TGTGCCAGCAGCTTAGTTGGACAGGGATATGGCTACACCTTC.

V gene TRBV3-1 (or the pseudogene TRBV3-2) combines with J gene TRBJ2-5; D is perhaps TRBD1 (5 bases). This CDR3 contains 12 residues. Between the trimmed V and J ends, which lost 11 bases and 4 bases, there was a span of 14 bases. CDR1 and CDR2 from the germline V gene are LGHDT and YNNKEL (reference sequence). CDR3 sequence reads: CASQDIGETQYF. CDR3 DNA: TGTGCCTCCCAGGACATAGGAGAGACCCAGTACTTC.